The table lists the clone carrying this T cell receptor beta chain with many counts. V lost 0 bases, J lost 4 bases, and 7 bases stayed unmatched. In germline, CDR1 is LGHNA, CDR2 YNFKEQ. This CDR3 is 16 amino acids long. The data were taken from a study of CD8+CD57+ T cells in acquired aplastic anemia. Genomic DNA acted as the template from which TCR beta VDJ combination and CDR3 sequence profiling were carried out. TCRdb redid the calling of the reads with MiXCR, one entry per CDR3 protein. The repertoire holds over 150,000 distinct CDR3 sequences, less than 60% seen once, with approximately 3% in the top ten. All sequencing subjects had displayed CD8+CD57+ cell expansion on flow cytometry.

The receptor's source is a human donor with aplastic anemia. The chain has TRBV4-2 and TRBJ2-5, with 8 bases identical to TRBD2. Sequencing was performed on sorted CD4+, CD8+, or CD8+CD57+ T cells (not recorded which) from PBMCs. The CDR3, as DNA: TGTGCCAGCAGCCAAGAGTTCCGGGGGGGAGGAGAGACCCAGTACTTC. Its translation is CASSQEFRGGGETQYF.